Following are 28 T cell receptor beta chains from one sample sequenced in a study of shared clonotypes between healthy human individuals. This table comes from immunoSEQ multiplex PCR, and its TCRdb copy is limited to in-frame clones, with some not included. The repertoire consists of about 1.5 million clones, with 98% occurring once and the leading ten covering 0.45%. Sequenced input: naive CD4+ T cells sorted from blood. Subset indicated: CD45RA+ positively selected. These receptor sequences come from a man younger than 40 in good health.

CDR3 DNA: TGCGCCAGCAGCGCCGCGGATTTAGATACGCAGTATTTT. Amino acid sequence: CASSAADLDTQYF. The V and J genes are TRBV5-1 and TRBJ2-3; D is unresolved. The CDR3 consists of 13 residues. Trimming took off 4 bases at V and 5 bases at J, with 11 bases between the two ends. CDR1 is SGHRS and CDR2 is YFSETQ in the germline V gene.

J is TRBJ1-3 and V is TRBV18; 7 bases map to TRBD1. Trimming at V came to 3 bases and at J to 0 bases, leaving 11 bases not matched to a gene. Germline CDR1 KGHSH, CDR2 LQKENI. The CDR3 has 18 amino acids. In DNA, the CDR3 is TGTGCCAGCTCACCTCTTAGGACAGGACTGAGCTCTGGAAACACCATATATTTT. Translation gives CASSPLRTGLSSGNTIYF. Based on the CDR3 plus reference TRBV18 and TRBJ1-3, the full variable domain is NAGVMQNPRHLVRRRGQEARLRCSPMKGHSHVYWYRQLPEEGLKFMVYLQKENIIDESGMPKERFSAEFPKEGPSILRIQQVVRGDSAAYFCASSPLRTGLSSGNTIYFGEGSWLTVV.

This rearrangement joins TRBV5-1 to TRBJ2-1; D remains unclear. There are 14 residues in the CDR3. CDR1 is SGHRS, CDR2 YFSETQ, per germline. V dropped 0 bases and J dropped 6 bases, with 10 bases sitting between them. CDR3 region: CASSLGGSPNEQFF. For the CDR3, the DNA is TGCGCCAGCAGCTTGGGTGGCAGTCCCAATGAGCAGTTCTTC.

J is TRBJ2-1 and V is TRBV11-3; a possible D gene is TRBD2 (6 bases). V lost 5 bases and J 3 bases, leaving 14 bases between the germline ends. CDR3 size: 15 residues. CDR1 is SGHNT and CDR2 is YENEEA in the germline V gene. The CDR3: CASSLHPGSYNEQFF. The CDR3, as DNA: TGTGCCAGCAGCCTCCACCCCGGGAGCTACAATGAGCAGTTCTTC.

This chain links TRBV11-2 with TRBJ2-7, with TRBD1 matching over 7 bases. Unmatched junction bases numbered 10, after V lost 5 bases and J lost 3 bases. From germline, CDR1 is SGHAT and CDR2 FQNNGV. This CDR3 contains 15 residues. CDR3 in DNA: TGTGCCAGCAGCCGCATCCGGGACAGCATCTACGAGCAGTACTTC. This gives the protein CASSRIRDSIYEQYF.

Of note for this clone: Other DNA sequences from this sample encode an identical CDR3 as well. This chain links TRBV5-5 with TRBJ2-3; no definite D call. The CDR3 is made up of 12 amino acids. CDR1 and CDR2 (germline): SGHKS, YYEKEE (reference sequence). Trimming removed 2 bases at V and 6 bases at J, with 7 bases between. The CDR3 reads CASSLVADTQYF. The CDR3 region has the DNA TGTGCCAGCAGCTTAGTTGCGGATACGCAGTATTTT.

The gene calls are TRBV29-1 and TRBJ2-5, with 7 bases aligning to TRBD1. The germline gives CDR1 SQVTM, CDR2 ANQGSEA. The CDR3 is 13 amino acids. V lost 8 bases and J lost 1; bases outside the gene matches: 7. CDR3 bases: TGCAGCCACTCCGGGGACAGCCAAGAGACCCAGTACTTC. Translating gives CSHSGDSQETQYF.

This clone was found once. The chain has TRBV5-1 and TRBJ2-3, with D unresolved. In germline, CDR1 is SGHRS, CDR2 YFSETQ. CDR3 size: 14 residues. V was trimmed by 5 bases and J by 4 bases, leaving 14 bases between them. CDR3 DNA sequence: TGCGCCAGCAGACCCGAGAGAGTGGCAGATACGCAGTATTTT. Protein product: CASRPERVADTQYF. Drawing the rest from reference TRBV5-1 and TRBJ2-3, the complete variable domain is KAGVTQTPRYLIKTRGQQVTLSCSPISGHRSVSWYQQTPGQGLQFLFEYFSETQRNKGNFPGRFSGRQFSNSRSEMNVSTLELGDSALYLCASRPERVADTQYFGPGTRLTVL.

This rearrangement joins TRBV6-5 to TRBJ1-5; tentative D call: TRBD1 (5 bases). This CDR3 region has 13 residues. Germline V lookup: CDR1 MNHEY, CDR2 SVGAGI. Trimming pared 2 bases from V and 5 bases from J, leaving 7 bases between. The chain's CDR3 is CASSYTQDQPQHF. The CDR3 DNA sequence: TGTGCCAGCAGTTACACACAGGATCAGCCCCAGCATTTT.

In DNA form, the CDR3 reads TGCGCCAGCAGCATTGGGACAGGGGAAGGTACGCAGTATTTT. Translating gives CASSIGTGEGTQYF. The J gene is TRBJ2-3, the V gene TRBV5-1; 10 bases are a match to TRBD1. The CDR3 loop spans 14 amino acids. Trimming cost V 4 bases and J 8 bases; bases outside gene matches: 7. The germline CDR1 and CDR2 sequences are SGHRS and YFSETQ.

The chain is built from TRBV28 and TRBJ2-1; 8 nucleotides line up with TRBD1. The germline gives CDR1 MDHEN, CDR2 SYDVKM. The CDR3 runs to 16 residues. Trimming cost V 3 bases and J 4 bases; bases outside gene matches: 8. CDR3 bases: TGTGCCAGCAGTTTCCTCGACAGGGGCCCTTACAATGAGCAGTTCTTC. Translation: CASSFLDRGPYNEQFF.

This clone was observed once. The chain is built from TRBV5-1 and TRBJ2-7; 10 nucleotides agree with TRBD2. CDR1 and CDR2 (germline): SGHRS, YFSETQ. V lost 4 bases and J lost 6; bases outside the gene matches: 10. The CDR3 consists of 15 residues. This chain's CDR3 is CASSEGLAGVSEQYF. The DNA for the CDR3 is TGCGCCAGCAGCGAGGGTCTAGCGGGAGTTTCCGAGCAGTACTTC.

CDR3 sequence (DNA): TGCGCCAGCAGCTTGGTTTTGAGCGGGACCACAGATACGCAGTATTTT. Translation gives CASSLVLSGTTDTQYF. The chain links TRBV5-1 to TRBJ2-3; 7 bases are shared with TRBD2. Germline loops: CDR1 SGHRS, CDR2 YFSETQ. The CDR3 covers 16 residues. With 0 bases clipped from V and 2 bases from J, the junction kept 6 bases outside the gene matches. The entire variable domain, with the rest obtained from reference TRBV5-1 and TRBJ2-3, is as follows: KAGVTQTPRYLIKTRGQQVTLSCSPISGHRSVSWYQQTPGQGLQFLFEYFSETQRNKGNFPGRFSGRQFSNSRSEMNVSTLELGDSALYLCASSLVLSGTTDTQYFGPGTRLTVL.

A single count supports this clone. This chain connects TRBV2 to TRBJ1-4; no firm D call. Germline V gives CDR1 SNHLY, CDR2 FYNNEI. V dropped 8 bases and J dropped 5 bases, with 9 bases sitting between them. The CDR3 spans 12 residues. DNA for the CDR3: TGTGCCAGCGCCGGCTCAAATGAAAAACTGTTTTTT. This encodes CASAGSNEKLFF.

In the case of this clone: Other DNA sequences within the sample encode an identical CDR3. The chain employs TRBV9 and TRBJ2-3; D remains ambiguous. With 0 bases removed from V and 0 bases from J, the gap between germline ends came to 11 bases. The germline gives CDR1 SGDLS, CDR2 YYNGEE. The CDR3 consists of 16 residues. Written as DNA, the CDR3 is TGTGCCAGCAGCGTAGAAGTCGGGCACAGCACAGATACGCAGTATTTT. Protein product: CASSVEVGHSTDTQYF.

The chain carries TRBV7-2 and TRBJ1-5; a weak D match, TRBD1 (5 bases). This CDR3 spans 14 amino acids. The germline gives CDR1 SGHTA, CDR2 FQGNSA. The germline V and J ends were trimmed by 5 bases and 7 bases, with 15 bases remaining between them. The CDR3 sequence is CASSLAGGRQPQHF. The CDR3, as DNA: TGTGCCAGCAGCCTGGCGGGGGGGAGGCAGCCCCAGCATTTT.

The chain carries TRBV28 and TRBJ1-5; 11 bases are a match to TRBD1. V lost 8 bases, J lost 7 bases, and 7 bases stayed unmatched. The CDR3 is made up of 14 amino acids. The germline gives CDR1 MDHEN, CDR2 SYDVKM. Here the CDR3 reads CASQDRGLEQPQHF. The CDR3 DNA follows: TGTGCCAGCCAGGACAGGGGGCTAGAACAGCCCCAGCATTTT.

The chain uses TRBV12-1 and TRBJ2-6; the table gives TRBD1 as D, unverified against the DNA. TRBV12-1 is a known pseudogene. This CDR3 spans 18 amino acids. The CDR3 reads CASSFVSRQRSGANVLTF. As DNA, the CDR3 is TGTGCCAGCAGCTTTGTATCCAGGCAACGCTCTGGGGCCAACGTCCTGACTTTC.

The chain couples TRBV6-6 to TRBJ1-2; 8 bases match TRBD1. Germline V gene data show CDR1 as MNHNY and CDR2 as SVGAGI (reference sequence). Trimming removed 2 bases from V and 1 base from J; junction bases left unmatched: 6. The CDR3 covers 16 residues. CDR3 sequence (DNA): TGTGCCAGCAGTTACATAGGACAGGGTGTTAACTATGGCTACACCTTC. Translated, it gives CASSYIGQGVNYGYTF.

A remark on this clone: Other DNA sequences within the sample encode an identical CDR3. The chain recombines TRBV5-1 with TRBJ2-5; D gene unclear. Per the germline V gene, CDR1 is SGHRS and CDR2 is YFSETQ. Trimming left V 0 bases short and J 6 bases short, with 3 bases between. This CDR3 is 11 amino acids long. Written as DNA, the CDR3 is TGCGCCAGCAGCTTGGCGCAGACCCAGTACTTC. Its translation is CASSLAQTQYF.

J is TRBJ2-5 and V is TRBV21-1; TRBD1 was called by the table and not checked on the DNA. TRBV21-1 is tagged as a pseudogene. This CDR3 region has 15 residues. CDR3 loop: CASSKVCGTGVFQYF. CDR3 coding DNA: TGTGCCAGCAGCAAAGTGTGTGGGACAGGGGTTTTCCAGTACTTC.

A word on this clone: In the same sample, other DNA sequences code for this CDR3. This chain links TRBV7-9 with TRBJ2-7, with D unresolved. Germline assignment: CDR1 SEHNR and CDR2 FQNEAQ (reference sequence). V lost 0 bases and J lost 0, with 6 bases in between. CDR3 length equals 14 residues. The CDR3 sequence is CASSLAQYSYEQYF. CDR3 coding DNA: TGTGCCAGCAGCTTAGCGCAGTACTCCTACGAGCAGTACTTC.

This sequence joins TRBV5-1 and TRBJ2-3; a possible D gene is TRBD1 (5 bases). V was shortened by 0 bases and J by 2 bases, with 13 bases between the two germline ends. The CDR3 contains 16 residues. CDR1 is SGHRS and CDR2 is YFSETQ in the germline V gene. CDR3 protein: CASSLATAGYTDTQYF. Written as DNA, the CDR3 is TGCGCCAGCAGCTTGGCCACAGCAGGGTACACAGATACGCAGTATTTT.

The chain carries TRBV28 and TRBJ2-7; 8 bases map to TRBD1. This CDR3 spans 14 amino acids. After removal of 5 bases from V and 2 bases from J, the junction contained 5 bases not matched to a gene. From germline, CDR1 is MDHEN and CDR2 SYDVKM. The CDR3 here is CASSGQGSAYEQYF. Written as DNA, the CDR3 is TGTGCCAGCAGTGGACAGGGATCGGCCTACGAGCAGTACTTC.

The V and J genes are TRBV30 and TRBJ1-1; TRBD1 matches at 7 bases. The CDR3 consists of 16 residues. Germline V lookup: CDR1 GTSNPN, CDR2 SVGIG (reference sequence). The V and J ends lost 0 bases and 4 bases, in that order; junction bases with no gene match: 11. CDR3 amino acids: CAWSVQRGLGSTEAFF. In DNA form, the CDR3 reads TGTGCCTGGAGTGTACAGAGGGGGCTGGGATCCACTGAAGCTTTCTTT.

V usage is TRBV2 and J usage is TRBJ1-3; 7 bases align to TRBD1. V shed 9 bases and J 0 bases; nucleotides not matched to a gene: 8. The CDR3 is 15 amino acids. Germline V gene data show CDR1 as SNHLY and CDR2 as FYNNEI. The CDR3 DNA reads TGTGCCAGTCAGCAGGACAGGAGCTCTGGAAACACCATATATTTT. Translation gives CASQQDRSSGNTIYF. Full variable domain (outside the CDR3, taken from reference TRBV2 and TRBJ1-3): EPEVTQTPSHQVTQMGQEVILRCVPISNHLYFYWYRQILGQKVEFLVSFYNNEISEKSEIFDDQFSVERPDGSNFTLKIRSTKLEDSAMYFCASQQDRSSGNTIYFGEGSWLTVV.

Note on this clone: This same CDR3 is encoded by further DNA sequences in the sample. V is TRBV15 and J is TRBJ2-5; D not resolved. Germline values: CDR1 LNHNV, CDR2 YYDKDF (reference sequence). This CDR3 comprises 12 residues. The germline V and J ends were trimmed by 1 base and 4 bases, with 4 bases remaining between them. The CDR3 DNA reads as TGTGCCACCAGCAGAGGGTTAGAGACCCAGTACTTC. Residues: CATSRGLETQYF.

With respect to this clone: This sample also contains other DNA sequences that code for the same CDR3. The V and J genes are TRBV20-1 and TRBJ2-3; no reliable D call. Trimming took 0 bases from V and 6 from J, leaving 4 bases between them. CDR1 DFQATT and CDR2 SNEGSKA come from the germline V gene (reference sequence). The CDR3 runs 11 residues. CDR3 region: CSARDFDTQYF. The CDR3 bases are TGCAGTGCTAGAGATTTTGATACGCAGTATTTT.